This T cell receptor beta chain was identified in a study of T-cell reconstitution after alpha-beta-depleted transplantation in children. Library preparation (for TCRbeta) was performed with unique molecular identifiers. TCRdb processed the PCR reads anew with MiXCR; each CDR3 protein has one entry. The sample consists of about 350,000 distinct CDR3 sequences, about 14% of them appearing once. The CDR3 consists of 15 residues. Trimming left V 5 bases short and J 9 bases short, with 17 bases between. This clonotype originated in a human donor who donated a stem cell graft to a child with Fanconi anemia. J is TRBJ1-6 and V is TRBV12-3 or TRBV12-4, with D tentatively TRBD1 (6 bases). Sequenced here: PBMCs, sampled from the stem cell graft. The CDR3 protein is CASSKSAGGSSPLHF. CDR3 bases: TGTGCCAGCAGTAAGTCTGCCGGGGGCTCTTCACCCCTCCACTTT.